The clone carrying this TCR beta chain was detected a few times. The target antigen is unknown. The source of the sample is a study of CD8 T cells in ankylosing spondylitis. The CDR3 has 13 amino acids. Germline V gives CDR1 MNHNY, CDR2 SVGAGI (reference sequence). The V gene end was trimmed by 10 bases and the J gene end by 8 bases; junction bases not matched to a gene: 12. Quantitative 5'-RACE with molecular barcodes generated TCR beta libraries. TCRdb re-derived calls from the 5' RACE reads in MiXCR, one entry per CDR3 protein. The repertoire consists of approximately 540,000 distinct CDR3 sequences, with roughly 13% occurring once and the leading ten covering around 6.8%. Study observations and caveats: Some motif variants had been reported before (in reactive arthritis synovial fluid and blood). Disease-linked clones were found to be CD8+ and relatively rare in peripheral blood. Seemingly characteristic of ankylosing spondylitis blood was a TCR beta motif consisting of under 10 highly homologous variants. In ankylosing spondylitis patients, matched synovial fluid reportedly showed significant enrichment of disease-linked clones.

The V and J genes are TRBV6-6 and TRBJ1-2; 8 bases map to TRBD1. The sample was blood, either unsorted or a sorted T cell fraction (not recorded which). This clonotype was obtained from a male donor with ankylosing spondylitis. The CDR3 region has the DNA TGTGCCACAACGCCGACAGGGGATTGGGGCTACACCTTC. Encoded protein: CATTPTGDWGYTF.